The rows below give T cell receptor beta chains drawn from one sample of a study of cytomegalovirus exposure and HLA in healthy donors. Measured with immunoSEQ multiplex PCR; TCRdb has only the in-frame clones, and not every one. The sample carries roughly 160,000 clones, roughly 82% recorded once. The sequenced sample consisted of PBMCs. The receptors here all came from a young woman in good health and CMV-seronegative. The CDR3 runs from the conserved cysteine through the conserved F or W. The order of the fields is J gene, V gene, clone size, D gene, CDR3 DNA, CDR3 protein. A D gene is named only where the DNA matches it firmly. The size entry is marked missing in some rows and otherwise reads once, few, many or a size class.

TRBJ1-3 TRBV7-9 once NA TGTGCCAGCAGCCCAGGGACACCGGTTTCTGGAAACACCATATATTTT CASSPGTPVSGNTIYF
TRBJ1-1 TRBV13 NA NA TGTGCCAGCAGCTCTTCGACAGGTGGGATTTACACTGAAGCTTTCTTT CASSSSTGGIYTEAFF
TRBJ2-4 TRBV4-3 NA TRBD1 TGCGCCAGCAGTCTTTCCGGGACAGGGGGCAACATTCAGTACTTC CASSLSGTGGNIQYF
TRBJ2-3 TRBV4-2 NA NA TGTGCCAGCAGCCGCGCAGATACGCAGTATTTT CASSRADTQYF
TRBJ2-1 TRBV2 NA NA TGTGCCAGCAGTGAACAGGGCACCTACAATGAGCAGTTCTTC CASSEQGTYNEQFF
TRBJ1-2 TRBV2 NA TRBD1 TGTGCCAGCAGTTTCGGGACAGGGGCTGGCTACACCTTC CASSFGTGAGYTF
TRBJ1-1 TRBV5-1 few TRBD1 TGCGCCAGCAGCCAGAGACAGGGGTTGAACACTGAAGCTTTCTTT CASSQRQGLNTEAFF
TRBJ1-2 TRBV14 NA NA TGTGCCAGCAGCCAAGATCTGACAAGGGGTTATGGCTACACCTTC CASSQDLTRGYGYTF
TRBJ2-5 TRBV29-1 few NA TGCAGCGTTGTAAGAGGTCAAGAGACCCAGTACTTC CSVVRGQETQYF
TRBJ1-6 TRBV5-6 NA NA TGTGCCAGCAGCGAGATTACCGGACAGTCTTATAATTCACCCCTCCACTTT CASSEITGQSYNSPLHF
TRBJ1-1 TRBV9 NA TRBD1 TGTGCCAGCAGCTCCGGGACAGCAGTGGGGAGGAGCACTGAAGCTTTCTTT CASSSGTAVGRSTEAFF
TRBJ2-3 TRBV7-2 NA TRBD2 TGTGCCAGCAGCTTAGCCGGGACTAGCGGCACAGATACGCAGTATTTT CASSLAGTSGTDTQYF
TRBJ2-5 TRBV7-2 NA TRBD1 TGTGCCAGCAGGCAGAGACAGGGTGACCTCCAAGAGACCCAGTACTTC CASRQRQGDLQETQYF
TRBJ2-7 TRBV2 NA TRBD1 TGTGCCAGCAGTGAATTTTCGGATGCCGGGACAGCGGCATTCTACGAGCAGTACTTC CASSEFSDAGTAAFYEQYF
TRBJ2-3 TRBV9 once NA TGTGCCAGCAGCGTAGGCCAGGCGGGCTACACAGATACGCAGTATTTT CASSVGQAGYTDTQYF
TRBJ2-1 TRBV7-9 NA TRBD2 TGTGCCAGCAGCCCGCAAGCCGGGGGGGCGAACAATGAGCAGTTCTTC CASSPQAGGANNEQFF
TRBJ1-4 TRBV6-1 NA NA TGTGCCAGCAGATGGGGCACAACTAATGAAAAACTGTTTTTT CASRWGTTNEKLFF
TRBJ1-4 TRBV12-5 NA TRBD1 TGTGCTAGTGGTCCGGGGACAGGGGATGAAAAACTGTTTTTT CASGPGTGDEKLFF
TRBJ2-1 TRBV29-1 NA TRBD2 TGCAGCGCCCCCGGGACTAGCTCAGGAGAGCAGTTCTTC CSAPGTSSGEQFF
TRBJ2-5 TRBV2 NA TRBD1 TGTGCCAGCAATCGGGACAGGGCTAAAGAAGAGACCCAGTACTTC CASNRDRAKEETQYF
TRBJ1-5 TRBV6-1 NA NA TGTGCCAGCAAGAGTGGTGGTGTCGGCAATCAGCCCCAGCATTTT CASKSGGVGNQPQHF
TRBJ1-6 TRBV5-1 few NA TGCGCCAGCAGTGTGGGTGGAGGTTCACCCCTCCACTTT CASSVGGGSPLHF
TRBJ1-2 TRBV23-1 once NA TGCGCCAGCAGTCTGACACAACATGGAAGCTATGGCTACACCTTC CASSLTQHGSYGYTF
TRBJ1-2 TRBV2 NA NA TGTGCCAGCAGTGGACAGAAGACGGATTATGGCTACACCTTC CASSGQKTDYGYTF
TRBJ1-6 TRBV7-6 NA NA TGTGCCAGCAGCCCGTTCCCGGGGTCAAATTCACCCCTCCACTTT CASSPFPGSNSPLHF
TRBJ2-3 TRBV5-1 NA TRBD2 TGCGCCAGCAGCTTGGGCGGGAGGGGTTCCACAGATACGCAGTATTTT CASSLGGRGSTDTQYF
TRBJ2-3 TRBV7-2 NA TRBD2 TGTGCCAGCAGCTTTGAGCGGGAGGTTGGTACGCAGTATTTT CASSFEREVGTQYF
TRBJ2-7 TRBV7-2 NA NA TGTGCCAGCAGCCGGGCTGCACAGCGGGCGTCCTACGAGCAGTACTTC CASSRAAQRASYEQYF
TRBJ2-7 TRBV27 NA NA NA CASSFLAGREQYF
TRBJ1-1 TRBV19 few NA TGTGCCAGTAGTATTCCAGGTGGTAACACTGAAGCTTTCTTT CASSIPGGNTEAFF
TRBJ1-3 TRBV19 few TRBD1 TGTGCCAGTAAACAGGGGGGAACTGGAAACACCATATATTTT CASKQGGTGNTIYF
TRBJ1-1 TRBV28 NA NA TGTGCCAGCAGTTCGGTGTCCCAAGCTTTCTTT CASSSVSQAFF
TRBJ1-5 TRBV18 NA NA TGTGCCAGCTCACCGAACAGGGATCAGCCCCAGCATTTT CASSPNRDQPQHF
TRBJ2-7 TRBV13 NA NA TGTGCCAGCACCCTGGGAGGGGGGGGGAGCGAGCAGTACTTC CASTLGGGGSEQYF
TRBJ2-7 TRBV7-6 NA NA TGTGCCAGCAGCTTTAAACCGCCAGGCACCCAGCACTACGAGCAGTACTTC CASSFKPPGTQHYEQYF
TRBJ2-5 TRBV13 NA NA TGTGCCAGCAGCTTAGCTAGCAGCCCGACCCAGTACTTC CASSLASSPTQYF
TRBJ2-7 TRBV11-2 once TRBD2 TGTGCCAGCAGCTTAGGACTAGCGGAGGCCTACGAGCAGTACTTC CASSLGLAEAYEQYF
TRBJ2-1 TRBV27 once NA TGTGCCAGCAGTGCGAGGTCCTACAATGAGCAGTTCTTC CASSARSYNEQFF
TRBJ2-5 TRBV10-3 NA NA TGTGCCATCAGTGGAGGATTTGTCTCCCAAGAGACCCAGTACTTC CAISGGFVSQETQYF
TRBJ2-7 TRBV27 NA NA TGTGCCAGCAGTCCCCGGGGAGGGGGGGGATCCTACGAGCAGTACTTC CASSPRGGGGSYEQYF
TRBJ2-7 TRBV6-6 NA NA TGTGCCAGCCGCGGGACAGCCGATTCCTACGAGCAGTACTTC CASRGTADSYEQYF